The rows below give T cell receptor beta chains drawn from one sample of a study of T-cell memory formation after mild COVID-19. MiXCR was run by TCRdb on the 5' RACE reads, yielding one entry per CDR3 protein. The table has a few hundred thousand distinct CDR3 sequences, 20% to 25% seen once. Sequenced: PBMCs or a T cell subset sorted from them (not recorded which). These receptor sequences come from an adult woman who had mild COVID-19 (a few samples of this study predate the infection). Cell type and time point are not known. The CDR3 runs from the conserved cysteine through the conserved F or W. The order of the fields is D gene, V gene, clone size, J gene, CDR3 length, CDR3 protein, CDR3 DNA. A D gene is named only where the DNA matches it firmly. Only part of the rows carry a size: once, few, many, or a class if the clone is expanded.

TRBD1	TRBV9	many	TRBJ1-1	15	CASSVGTVPHQEAFF	TGTGCCAGCAGCGTCGGGACAGTTCCACACCAAGAAGCTTTCTTT
NA	TRBV29-1	NA	TRBJ2-1	12	CSGTGGSNEQFF	TGCAGCGGGACCGGCGGCTCCAATGAGCAGTTCTTC
TRBD1	TRBV10-3	NA	TRBJ2-7	14	CAISRTGQGDEQYF	TGTGCCATCAGTCGGACAGGGCAGGGGGATGAGCAGTACTTC
NA	TRBV27	NA	TRBJ2-5	14	CASRRGRGGETQYF	TGTGCCAGCCGCAGGGGGCGCGGGGGAGAGACCCAGTACTTC
NA	TRBV29-1	NA	TRBJ2-1	11	CSALDYNEQFF	TGCAGCGCTCTGGACTACAATGAGCAGTTCTTC
TRBD1	TRBV24-1	NA	TRBJ2-7	14	CATSGTGQGGEQYF	TGTGCCACCAGTGGAACCGGACAGGGCGGCGAGCAGTACTTC
TRBD2	TRBV20-1	few	TRBJ2-1	14	CSARVSSGRNEQFF	TGCAGTGCTAGAGTTTCTAGCGGGAGGAATGAGCAGTTCTTC
NA	TRBV29-1	NA	TRBJ1-2	12	CSVEAGHYGYTF	TGCAGCGTTGAAGCAGGGCACTATGGCTACACCTTC
NA	TRBV4-1	many	TRBJ2-7	16	CASSPIDLIAWGEQYF	TGCGCCAGCAGCCCCATTGACCTGATAGCTTGGGGCGAGCAGTACTTC
NA	TRBV4-2	few	TRBJ1-4	16	CASSQDWGRINEKLFF	TGTGCCAGCAGCCAAGACTGGGGGAGGATTAATGAAAAACTGTTTTTT
NA	TRBV11-2	few	TRBJ2-3	15	CASSQGPTGADTQYF	TGTGCCAGCAGCCAAGGACCGACGGGGGCAGATACGCAGTATTTT
NA	TRBV6-5	many	TRBJ2-7	13	CASSQQGPYEQYF	TGTGCCAGCAGTCAACAGGGACCCTACGAGCAGTACTTC
NA	TRBV4-1	few	TRBJ1-1	15	CASSQADGTGTEAFF	TGCGCCAGCAGCCAAGCTGACGGGACCGGGACTGAAGCTTTCTTT
NA	TRBV6-2/TRBV6-3	once	TRBJ1-2	14	CASRGQPTAWGYTF	TGTGCCAGCAGAGGACAGCCCACAGCCTGGGGCTACACCTTC
NA	TRBV6-6	NA	TRBJ1-5	14	CASTHREGNQPQHF	TGTGCCAGCACCCACCGGGAAGGCAATCAGCCCCAGCATTTT
NA	TRBV12-3/TRBV12-4	few	TRBJ2-1	12	CASSLLVDEQFF	TGTGCCAGCAGTTTACTGGTTGATGAGCAGTTCTTC
TRBD2	TRBV18	few	TRBJ2-2	16	CASSLASGANTGELFF	TGTGCCAGCTCACTCGCTAGCGGGGCGAACACCGGGGAGCTGTTTTTT
TRBD1	TRBV7-3	NA	TRBJ1-2	15	CASSTRGHGNYGYTF	TGTGCCAGCAGCACCAGGGGGCATGGAAACTATGGCTACACCTTC
NA	TRBV13	once	TRBJ2-4	14	CASSLVSSKNIQYF	TGTGCCAGCAGCTTAGTTTCCAGTAAAAACATTCAGTACTTC
NA	TRBV12-3/TRBV12-4	NA	TRBJ1-3	13	CASNAGSGNTIYF	TGTGCCAGCAACGCAGGGTCCGGAAACACCATATATTTT
NA	TRBV7-3	NA	TRBJ2-1	15	CASSLEGLLRNEQFF	TGTGCCAGCAGCTTAGAGGGGCTCTTACGCAATGAGCAGTTCTTC
NA	TRBV5-6	few	TRBJ2-7	15	CASSSGRTPALEQYF	TGTGCCAGCAGCTCGGGACGGACCCCGGCCTTGGAGCAGTACTTC
NA	TRBV25-1	NA	TRBJ2-5	14	CASSESEWRETQYF	TGTGCCAGCAGTGAATCGGAGTGGAGGGAGACCCAGTACTTC
TRBD2	TRBV7-2	many	TRBJ2-3	14	CASSLGLVTDTQYF	TGTGCCAGCAGCTTGGGACTAGTCACAGATACGCAGTATTTT
NA	TRBV7-2	NA	TRBJ2-1	16	CASSLLWARGISEQFF	TGTGCCAGCAGCTTATTGTGGGCCAGGGGAATTTCCGAGCAGTTCTTC
NA	TRBV14	few	TRBJ1-2	15	CASSQARGVGHGYTF	TGTGCCAGCAGCCAAGCTAGGGGGGTCGGGCATGGCTACACCTTC
NA	TRBV14	NA	TRBJ2-3	11	CASKFADTQYF	TGTGCCAGCAAATTTGCAGATACGCAGTATTTT
NA	TRBV12-3/TRBV12-4	few	TRBJ1-2	13	CASSLGRGAGYTF	TGTGCCAGCAGTTTGGGGAGGGGTGCGGGCTACACCTTC
TRBD1	TRBV23-1	NA	TRBJ2-4	17	CASTWERGQIAKNIQYF	TGCGCCAGCACCTGGGAGAGGGGACAGATAGCCAAAAACATTCAGTACTTC
NA	TRBV6-6	NA	TRBJ2-7	15	CASSYLGLDGDEQYF	TGTGCCAGCAGTTACTTGGGTCTCGACGGGGACGAGCAGTACTTC
TRBD1	TRBV29-1	few	TRBJ1-4	15	CSGFARDREQEKLFF	TGCAGCGGATTTGCCCGGGACAGGGAACAAGAAAAACTGTTTTTT
TRBD1	TRBV7-2	NA	TRBJ2-7	14	CASSLGTGTHEQYF	TGTGCCAGCAGCTTAGGGACAGGGACCCACGAGCAGTACTTC
NA	TRBV25-1	few	TRBJ1-1	12	CASSATGTEAFF	TGTGCCAGCAGTGCAACGGGGACTGAAGCTTTCTTT
TRBD1	TRBV5-1	few	TRBJ2-7	16	CASSLDGTGISYEQYF	TGCGCCAGCAGCTTGGATGGGACAGGGATCAGCTACGAGCAGTACTTC
NA	TRBV7-3	few	TRBJ2-1	16	CASSILDSGSYNEQFF	TGTGCCAGCAGCATACTAGATAGCGGCTCCTACAATGAGCAGTTCTTC
TRBD1	TRBV20-1	NA	TRBJ1-6	14	CSAREPGQGPKEGF	TGCAGTGCTAGAGAACCGGGACAGGGTCCCAAAGAGGGTTTT
NA	TRBV5-1	NA	TRBJ1-2	15	CASSNYPPVYYGYTF	TGCGCCAGCAGCAACTACCCGCCAGTCTACTATGGCTACACCTTC
TRBD1	TRBV4-1	few	TRBJ2-2	18	CASNNRGAGTGFTGELFF	TGCGCCAGCAACAATAGAGGAGCCGGGACAGGGTTCACCGGGGAGCTGTTTTTT
NA	TRBV7-7	few	TRBJ1-1	14	CASSPTSRITEAFF	TGTGCCAGCAGCCCGACTTCCCGCATCACTGAAGCTTTCTTT
TRBD1	TRBV9	few	TRBJ2-7	16	CASSVGPDRVAYEQYF	TGTGCCAGCAGCGTAGGTCCCGACAGGGTGGCCTACGAGCAGTACTTC
NA	TRBV2	many	TRBJ2-1	15	CASSEQVTRGNEQFF	TGTGCCAGCAGTGAACAGGTGACTAGGGGCAATGAGCAGTTCTTC
NA	TRBV7-8	NA	TRBJ1-5	12	CASSLARFPQHF	TGTGCCAGCAGCTTAGCGAGGTTCCCCCAGCATTTT
NA	TRBV20-1	few	TRBJ1-1	13	CSARAPSISEAFF	TGCAGTGCTAGAGCGCCTTCCATTTCTGAAGCTTTCTTT
TRBD2	TRBV6-6	NA	TRBJ2-7	17	CASSYPYPGSGAYEQYF	TGTGCCAGCAGTTACCCCTATCCGGGTAGCGGGGCCTACGAGCAGTACTTC
TRBD1	TRBV6-5	NA	TRBJ2-7	15	CASRLDRGETYEQYF	TGTGCCAGCAGGTTAGACAGGGGGGAAACCTACGAGCAGTACTTC
TRBD2	TRBV9	NA	TRBJ2-5	17	CASSVGTSGRARETQYF	TGTGCCAGCAGCGTAGGGACTAGCGGGAGGGCCCGGGAGACCCAGTACTTC
NA	TRBV11-3	NA	TRBJ2-1	14	CASSLGAGENEQFF	TGTGCCAGCAGCCTTGGAGCGGGCGAGAATGAGCAGTTCTTC
NA	TRBV11-3	NA	TRBJ1-1	13	CASSLQGPTEAFF	TGTGCCAGCAGCTTACAGGGGCCTACTGAAGCTTTCTTT
NA	TRBV24-1	once	TRBJ2-3	13	CATSDSTTDTQYF	TGTGCCACCAGTGATTCCACAACAGATACGCAGTATTTT
NA	TRBV7-9	NA	TRBJ2-3	14	CASSSVAGTDTQYF	TGTGCCAGCAGCTCCGTAGCCGGTACAGATACGCAGTATTTT
NA	TRBV4-2	many	TRBJ2-2	16	CASSQEFPPYDGELFF	TGTGCCAGCAGCCAAGAATTCCCCCCATATGACGGGGAGCTGTTTTTT
TRBD1	TRBV7-2	NA	TRBJ2-1	14	CASSYRQGANEQFF	TGTGCCAGCAGCTACCGACAGGGGGCAAATGAGCAGTTCTTC
NA	TRBV12-3/TRBV12-4	NA	TRBJ1-1	15	CASSFRQDMNTEAFF	TGTGCCAGCAGTTTCCGACAGGACATGAACACTGAAGCTTTCTTT
NA	TRBV5-5	few	TRBJ2-3	16	CASSLGNHHSTDTQYF	TGTGCCAGCAGTTTGGGGAACCACCACTCCACAGATACGCAGTATTTT
TRBD1	TRBV12-3/TRBV12-4	few	TRBJ1-3	16	CASSPTGGASGNTIYF	TGTGCCAGCAGTCCCACAGGGGGCGCCTCTGGAAACACCATATATTTT
NA	TRBV6-2/TRBV6-3	NA	TRBJ2-1	14	CASRLGGKRYEQFF	TGTGCCAGCAGACTCGGTGGGAAAAGGTATGAGCAGTTCTTC
NA	TRBV4-3	NA	TRBJ2-3	17	CASSQDRYSGSTDTQYF	TGCGCCAGCAGCCAAGATCGGTACAGCGGGAGCACAGATACGCAGTATTTT
NA	TRBV25-1	few	TRBJ2-2	14	CASSEYPEGGELFF	TGTGCCAGCAGTGAATACCCTGAAGGCGGGGAGCTGTTTTTT
NA	TRBV24-1	few	TRBJ2-2	14	CATSVLGHSGELFF	TGTGCCACCAGTGTCCTCGGACACTCCGGGGAGCTGTTTTTT
NA	TRBV6-6	NA	TRBJ2-5	11	CASSQAVTQYF	TGTGCCAGCAGCCAGGCAGTGACCCAGTACTTC